The 5 T cell receptor beta chains in this list originate from one sample, sequenced in a study of a mutant IDH1 vaccine in newly diagnosed glioma. Time point: week 23, last vaccination. Vaccine doses each comprised 300 ug of mutant IDH1 20-mer peptide, with topical imiquimod. Clones were sequenced by immunoSEQ multiplex PCR, and TCRdb holds only the in-frame ones, with some missing. The repertoire holds around 60,000 clones, with approximately 84% as singletons. What these receptors recognize is not known. The sample here was PBMCs, taken from a glioma patient whose treatment included an IDH1 peptide vaccine. The origin of the receptors is a man younger than 40 with glioma.

The V and J genes are TRBV28 and TRBJ2-2; weak D call: TRBD2 (6 bases). Trimming pared 6 bases from V and 6 bases from J, leaving 17 bases between. The CDR3 contains 15 residues. Germline CDR1 reads MDHEN; CDR2 reads SYDVKM. The CDR3 region is CASRRDSLRAGELFF. CDR3 DNA: TGTGCCAGCAGGCGGGACTCCTTGAGGGCCGGGGAGCTGTTTTTT.

This clone came up once. The chain couples TRBV6-5 to TRBJ2-7; no clear D. V was clipped by 8 bases and J by 3 bases, with 11 bases between them. Germline V gives CDR1 MNHEY, CDR2 SVGAGI. There are 12 residues in the CDR3. CDR3 region: CASGQVNYEQYF. In DNA form, the CDR3 reads TGTGCCAGCGGGCAGGTAAACTACGAGCAGTACTTC.

The chain recombines TRBV6-1 with TRBJ2-7, with D possibly being TRBD1 (6 bases). The germline gives CDR1 MNHNS, CDR2 SASEGT. The V end lost 1 base, the J end lost 2 bases, and 18 bases lay between the germline ends. This CDR3 region has 17 residues. The CDR3 DNA follows: TGTGCCAGCAGTGAAGGGGGGACACGGACCAACCCCTACGAGCAGTACTTC. It encodes CASSEGGTRTNPYEQYF.

This chain uses TRBV6-4 with TRBJ1-5; possible D gene TRBD1, 6 bases. This CDR3 region has 19 residues. Germline CDR1 MRHNA, CDR2 SNTAGT. Trimming shortened V by 4 bases and J by 2 bases, and 24 bases separated the two germline ends. The CDR3, as DNA: TGTGCCAGCAGTGTAAATCCCCCGACAGGAGCGGGTGGCAATCAGCCCCAGCATTTT. Protein product: CASSVNPPTGAGGNQPQHF.

This rearrangement joins TRBV6-6 to TRBJ2-7, with D maybe TRBD2 (5 bases). Trimming cost V 0 bases and J 1 base, with 10 bases left between them. Per germline, CDR1 MNHNY and CDR2 SVGAGI (reference sequence). CDR3 length equals 15 residues. The CDR3 nucleotides read TGTGCCAGCAGTTACTCGAGCTGGGAGTCCTACGAGCAGTACTTC. This gives the protein CASSYSSWESYEQYF.